This TCR beta chain originates from a study of shared clonotypes between healthy human individuals. Produced via immunoSEQ multiplex PCR; TCRdb's table is partial and in-frame only. The data contain roughly 2.2 million clones, 85% to 95% of them singletons. As to this clone: The antigen is unknown.

The donors were adults (healthy and HIV-negative) with no recent acute infections or vaccinations. Whole-study findings and limits: Sampling covered nothing but blood. Tissue TCR repertoires likely differ from those found in blood. Non-shared clonotypes displayed generation probabilities falling below those of clonotypes present in all four donors.

Unmatched junction bases numbered 5, after V lost 6 bases and J lost 0 bases. This CDR3 has 14 residues. The V gene's germline CDR1 is MNHEY and CDR2 SMNVEV (reference sequence). The chain combines TRBV27 with TRBJ2-7, with 7 nucleotides matching TRBD1. The sequence was collected from a man between 18 and 29 years old in good health. Some clones in this sample may be carry-over from other donors' samples. The sample consisted of naive CD4+ T cells from PBMCs. The subset is: CD45RA+ positively selected. CDR3 amino acids: CASSQQGPSYEQYF. In nucleotides, the CDR3 is TGTGCCAGCAGCCAACAGGGGCCCTCCTACGAGCAGTACTTC.